One T cell receptor (beta chain) is described in this entry. The antigen is not known. Library construction for TCR beta used iRepertoire HTBI primers and Arm-PCR of CDR3 regions. TCRdb passed the multiplex PCR reads through MiXCR, listing each CDR3 protein once. The top ten clones hold 22% of a sample with around 400,000 distinct CDR3 sequences, about 16% of them seen once. These data belong to a study of regulatory T cells in long-lasting Graves disease. General study results and limits: The number of shared public clonotypes was higher in persistent patients (about 3,000) than new patients (under 1,000). When disease was persistent, TRBV28, TRBJ1-2 and TRBJ2-5 were the favored segments.

Time point denoted: newly diagnosed GD, antithyroid drugs for less than 3 months. Preparation of the TCR library used RNA extracted from PBMCs. The germline V gene encodes CDR1 LGHNA and CDR2 YSLEER. CDR3 length: 16 residues. With V trimmed by 0 bases and J by 4 bases, 8 bases remained unmatched. This chain uses TRBV4-3 with TRBJ1-2, with TRBD1 matching over 7 bases. The sequenced sample was peripheral blood mononuclear cells (PBMCs), obtained at new diagnosis, from a patient treated with antithyroid drugs. This receptor was obtained from a female donor with Graves disease. The CDR3 bases are TGCGCCAGCAGCCAAGATCTAGGGGGCGCTAGCTATGGCTACACCTTC. As protein: CASSQDLGGASYGYTF.